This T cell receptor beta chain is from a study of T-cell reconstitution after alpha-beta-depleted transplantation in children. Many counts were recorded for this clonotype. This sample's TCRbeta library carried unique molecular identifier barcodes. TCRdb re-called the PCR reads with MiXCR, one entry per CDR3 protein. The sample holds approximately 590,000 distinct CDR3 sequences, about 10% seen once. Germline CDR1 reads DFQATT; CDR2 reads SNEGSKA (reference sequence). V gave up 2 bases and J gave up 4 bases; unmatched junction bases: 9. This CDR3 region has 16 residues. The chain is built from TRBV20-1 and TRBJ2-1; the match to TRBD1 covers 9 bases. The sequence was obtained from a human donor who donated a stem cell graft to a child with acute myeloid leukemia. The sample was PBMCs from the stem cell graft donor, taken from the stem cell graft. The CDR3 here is CSARLGGGQGYNEQFF. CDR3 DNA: TGCAGTGCTAGATTGGGGGGAGGACAGGGGTACAATGAGCAGTTCTTC.